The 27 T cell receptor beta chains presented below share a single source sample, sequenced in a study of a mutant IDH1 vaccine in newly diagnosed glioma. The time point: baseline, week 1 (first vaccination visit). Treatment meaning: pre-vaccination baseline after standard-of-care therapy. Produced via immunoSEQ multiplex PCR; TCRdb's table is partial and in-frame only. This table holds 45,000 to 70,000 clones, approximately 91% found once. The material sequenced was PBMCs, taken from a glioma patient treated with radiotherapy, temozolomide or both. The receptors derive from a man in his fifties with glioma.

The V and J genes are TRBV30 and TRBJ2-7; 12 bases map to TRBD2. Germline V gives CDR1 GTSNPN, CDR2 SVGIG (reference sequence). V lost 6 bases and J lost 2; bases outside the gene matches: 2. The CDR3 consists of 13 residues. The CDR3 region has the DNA TGTGCCTGTGCTAGCGGGAGGGCCTACGAGCAGTACTTC. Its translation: CACASGRAYEQYF.

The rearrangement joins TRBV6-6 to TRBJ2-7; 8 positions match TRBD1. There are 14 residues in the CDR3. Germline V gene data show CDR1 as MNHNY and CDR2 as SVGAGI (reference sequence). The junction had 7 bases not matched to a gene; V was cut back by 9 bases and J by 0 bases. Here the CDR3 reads CASRGQEDSYEQYF. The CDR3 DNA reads TGTGCCAGTCGGGGACAGGAGGACTCCTACGAGCAGTACTTC.

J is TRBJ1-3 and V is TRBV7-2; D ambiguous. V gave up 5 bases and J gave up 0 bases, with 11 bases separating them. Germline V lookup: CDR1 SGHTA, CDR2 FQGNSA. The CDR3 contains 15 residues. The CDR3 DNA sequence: TGTGCCAGCAGCCAAGGGCGGCTCTCTGGAAACACCATATATTTT. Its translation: CASSQGRLSGNTIYF. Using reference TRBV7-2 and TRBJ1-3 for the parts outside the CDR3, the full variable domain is GAGVSQSPSNKVTEKGKDVELRCDPISGHTALYWYRQSLGQGLEFLIYFQGNSAPDKSGLPSDRFSAERTGGSVSTLTIQRTQQEDSAVYLCASSQGRLSGNTIYFGEGSWLTVV.

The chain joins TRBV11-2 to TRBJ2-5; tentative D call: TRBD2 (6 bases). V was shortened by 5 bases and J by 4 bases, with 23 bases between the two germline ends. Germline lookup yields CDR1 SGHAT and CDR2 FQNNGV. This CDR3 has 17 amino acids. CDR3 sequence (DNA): TGTGCCAGCAGCCCTGGTGGGGGGTCGGGGGACGGAGAGACCCAGTACTTC. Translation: CASSPGGGSGDGETQYF.

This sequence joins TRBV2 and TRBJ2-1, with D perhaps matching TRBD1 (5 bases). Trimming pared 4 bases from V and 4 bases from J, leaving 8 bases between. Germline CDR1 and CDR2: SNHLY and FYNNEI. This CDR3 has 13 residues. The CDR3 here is CASSVGAYNEQFF. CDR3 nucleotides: TGTGCCAGCAGTGTAGGGGCATACAATGAGCAGTTCTTC.

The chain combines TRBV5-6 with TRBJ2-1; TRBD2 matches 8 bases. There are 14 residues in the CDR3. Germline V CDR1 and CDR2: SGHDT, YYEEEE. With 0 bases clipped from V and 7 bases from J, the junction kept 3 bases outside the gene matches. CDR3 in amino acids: CASSLGTSPNEQFF. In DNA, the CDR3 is TGTGCCAGCAGCTTGGGGACTAGCCCTAATGAGCAGTTCTTC.

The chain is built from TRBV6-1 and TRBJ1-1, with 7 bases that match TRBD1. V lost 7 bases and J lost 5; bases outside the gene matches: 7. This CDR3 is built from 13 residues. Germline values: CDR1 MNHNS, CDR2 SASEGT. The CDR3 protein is CASNYQQGTEAFF. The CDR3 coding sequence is TGTGCCAGCAACTACCAACAGGGGACTGAAGCTTTCTTT.

The CDR3 reads CASYLGSGANVLTF. CDR3 sequence (DNA): TGTGCCAGCTACCTTGGTTCTGGGGCCAACGTCCTGACTTTC. The chain recombines TRBV6-1 with TRBJ2-6; D unclear. The CDR3 contains 14 residues. The germline gives CDR1 MNHNS, CDR2 SASEGT. V lost 8 bases and J 1 base, leaving 9 bases between the germline ends.

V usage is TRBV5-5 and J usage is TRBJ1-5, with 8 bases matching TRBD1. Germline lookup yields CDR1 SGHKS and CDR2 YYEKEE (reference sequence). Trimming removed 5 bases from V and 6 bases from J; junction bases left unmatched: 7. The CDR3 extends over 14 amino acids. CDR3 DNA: TGTGCCAGCAGTAGGTGGACAGGGTCTCAGCCCCAGCATTTT. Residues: CASSRWTGSQPQHF.

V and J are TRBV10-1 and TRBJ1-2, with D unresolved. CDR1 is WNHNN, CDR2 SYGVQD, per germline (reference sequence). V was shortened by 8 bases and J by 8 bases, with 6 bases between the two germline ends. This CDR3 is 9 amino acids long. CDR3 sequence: CASWKGYTF. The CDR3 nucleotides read TGCGCCAGCTGGAAGGGCTACACCTTC.

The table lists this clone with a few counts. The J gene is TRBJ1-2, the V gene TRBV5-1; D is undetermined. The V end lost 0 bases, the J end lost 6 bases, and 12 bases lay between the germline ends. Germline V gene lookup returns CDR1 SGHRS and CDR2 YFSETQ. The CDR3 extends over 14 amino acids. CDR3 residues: CASSLAMGRDGYTF. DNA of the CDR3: TGCGCCAGCAGCTTGGCCATGGGCAGAGATGGCTACACCTTC. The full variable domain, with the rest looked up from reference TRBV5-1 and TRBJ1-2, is KAGVTQTPRYLIKTRGQQVTLSCSPISGHRSVSWYQQTPGQGLQFLFEYFSETQRNKGNFPGRFSGRQFSNSRSEMNVSTLELGDSALYLCASSLAMGRDGYTFGSGTRLTVV.

CDR3 nucleotides: TGTGCCAGCAGGCCCCAGGGCTTGGCTGGCTACACCTTC. Residues: CASRPQGLAGYTF. This sequence joins TRBV27 and TRBJ1-2, with a tentative D call TRBD1 (5 bases). V was pared by 6 bases and J by 7 bases, with 15 bases between. The CDR3 spans 13 residues. The germline CDR1 and CDR2 sequences are MNHEY and SMNVEV (reference sequence).

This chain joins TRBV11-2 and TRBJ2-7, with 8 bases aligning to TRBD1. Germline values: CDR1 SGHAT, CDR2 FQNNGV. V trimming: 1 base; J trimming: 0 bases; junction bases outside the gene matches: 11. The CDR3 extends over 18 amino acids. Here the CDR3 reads CASSLGPDRGGSSYEQYF. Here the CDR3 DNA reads TGTGCCAGCAGCTTAGGGCCAGACAGGGGCGGAAGCTCCTACGAGCAGTACTTC.

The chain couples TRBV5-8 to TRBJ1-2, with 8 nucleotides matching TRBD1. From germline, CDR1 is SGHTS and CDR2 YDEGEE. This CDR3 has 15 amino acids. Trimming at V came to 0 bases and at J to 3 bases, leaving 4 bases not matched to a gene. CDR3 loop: CASSLDRGGYYGYTF. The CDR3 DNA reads TGTGCCAGCAGCTTGGACAGGGGGGGATACTATGGCTACACCTTC.

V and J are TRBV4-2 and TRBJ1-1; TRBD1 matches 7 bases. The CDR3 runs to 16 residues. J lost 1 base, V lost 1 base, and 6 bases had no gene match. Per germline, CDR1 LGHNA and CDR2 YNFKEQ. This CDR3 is CASSQGQGGGNTEAFF. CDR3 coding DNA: TGTGCCAGCAGCCAAGGACAGGGCGGAGGGAACACTGAAGCTTTCTTT.

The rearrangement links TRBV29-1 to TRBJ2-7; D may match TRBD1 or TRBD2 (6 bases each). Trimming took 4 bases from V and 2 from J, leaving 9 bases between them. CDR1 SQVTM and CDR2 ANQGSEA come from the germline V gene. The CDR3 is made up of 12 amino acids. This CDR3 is CSVGGAAYEQYF. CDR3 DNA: TGCAGCGTTGGGGGGGCCGCCTACGAGCAGTACTTC.

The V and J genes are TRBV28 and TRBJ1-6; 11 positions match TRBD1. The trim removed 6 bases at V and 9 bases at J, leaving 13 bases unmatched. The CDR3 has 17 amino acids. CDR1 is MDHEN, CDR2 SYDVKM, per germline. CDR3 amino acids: CASRRGQGATGSSPLHF. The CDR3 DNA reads TGTGCCAGCAGGCGTGGACAGGGGGCAACCGGTTCTTCACCCCTCCACTTT.

As DNA, the CDR3 is TGTGCCAGCAGCCCCCAAACAGGGGTAAAAACCTTC. Residues: CASSPQTGVKTF. The rearrangement joins TRBV5-4 to TRBJ1-2, with 7 bases fitting TRBD1. V shed 4 bases and J 14 bases; nucleotides not matched to a gene: 11. The CDR3 runs to 12 residues. Germline CDR1 SGHNT, CDR2 YYREEE (reference sequence).

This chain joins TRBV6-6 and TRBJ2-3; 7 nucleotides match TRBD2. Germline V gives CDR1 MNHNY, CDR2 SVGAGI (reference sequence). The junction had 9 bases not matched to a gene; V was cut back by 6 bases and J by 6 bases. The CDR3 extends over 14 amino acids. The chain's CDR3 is CASSIAGRGDTQYF. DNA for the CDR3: TGTGCCAGCAGCATAGCGGGCCGGGGCGATACGCAGTATTTT.

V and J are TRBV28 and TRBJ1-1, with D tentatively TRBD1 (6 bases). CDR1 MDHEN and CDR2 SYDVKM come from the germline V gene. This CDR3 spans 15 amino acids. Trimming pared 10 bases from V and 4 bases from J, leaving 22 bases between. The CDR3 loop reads CATLISGGMSTEAFF. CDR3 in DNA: TGTGCCACCCTCATTTCGGGGGGCATGAGCACTGAAGCTTTCTTT.

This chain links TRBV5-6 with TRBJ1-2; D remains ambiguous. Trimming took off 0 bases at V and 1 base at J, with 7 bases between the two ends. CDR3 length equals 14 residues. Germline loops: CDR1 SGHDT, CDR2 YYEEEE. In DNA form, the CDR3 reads TGTGCCAGCAGCTTGGGGACTGTTAACTATGGCTACACCTTC. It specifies CASSLGTVNYGYTF.

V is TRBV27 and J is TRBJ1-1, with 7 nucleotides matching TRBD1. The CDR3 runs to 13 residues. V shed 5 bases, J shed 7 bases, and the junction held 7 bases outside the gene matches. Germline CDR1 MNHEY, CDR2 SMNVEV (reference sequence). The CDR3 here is CASSQGTANEAFF. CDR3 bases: TGTGCCAGCAGTCAAGGGACAGCCAATGAAGCTTTCTTT.

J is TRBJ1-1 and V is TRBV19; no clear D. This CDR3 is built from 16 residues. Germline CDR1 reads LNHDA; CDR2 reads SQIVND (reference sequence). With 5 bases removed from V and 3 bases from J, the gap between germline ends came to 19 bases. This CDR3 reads CASSLFGYPWDTEAFF. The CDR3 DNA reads TGTGCCAGTAGTCTCTTCGGGTACCCCTGGGACACTGAAGCTTTCTTT.

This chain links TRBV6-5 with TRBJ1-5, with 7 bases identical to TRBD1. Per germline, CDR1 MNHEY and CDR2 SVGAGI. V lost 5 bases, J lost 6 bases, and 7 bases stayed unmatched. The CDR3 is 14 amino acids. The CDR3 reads CASSAGTESQPQHF. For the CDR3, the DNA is TGTGCCAGCAGTGCCGGGACAGAAAGTCAGCCCCAGCATTTT.

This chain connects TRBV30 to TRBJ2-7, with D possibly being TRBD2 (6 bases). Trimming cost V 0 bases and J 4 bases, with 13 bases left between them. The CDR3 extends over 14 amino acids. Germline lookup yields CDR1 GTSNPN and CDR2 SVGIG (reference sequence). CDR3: CAWSVSGGGYEQYF. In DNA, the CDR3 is TGTGCCTGGAGTGTAAGTGGAGGAGGGTACGAGCAGTACTTC.

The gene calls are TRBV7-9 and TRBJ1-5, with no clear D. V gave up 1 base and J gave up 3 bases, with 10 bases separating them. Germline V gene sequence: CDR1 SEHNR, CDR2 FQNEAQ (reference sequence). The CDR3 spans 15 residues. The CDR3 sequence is CASSLDAGPNQPQHF. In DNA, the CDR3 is TGTGCCAGCAGCTTAGACGCGGGCCCCAATCAGCCCCAGCATTTT.

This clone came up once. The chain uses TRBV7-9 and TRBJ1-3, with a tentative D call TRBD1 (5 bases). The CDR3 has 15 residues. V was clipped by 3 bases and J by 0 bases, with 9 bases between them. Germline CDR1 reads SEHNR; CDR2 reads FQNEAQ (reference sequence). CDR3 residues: CASSFRGSSGNTIYF. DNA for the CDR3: TGTGCCAGCAGCTTCCGGGGGAGCTCTGGAAACACCATATATTTT.